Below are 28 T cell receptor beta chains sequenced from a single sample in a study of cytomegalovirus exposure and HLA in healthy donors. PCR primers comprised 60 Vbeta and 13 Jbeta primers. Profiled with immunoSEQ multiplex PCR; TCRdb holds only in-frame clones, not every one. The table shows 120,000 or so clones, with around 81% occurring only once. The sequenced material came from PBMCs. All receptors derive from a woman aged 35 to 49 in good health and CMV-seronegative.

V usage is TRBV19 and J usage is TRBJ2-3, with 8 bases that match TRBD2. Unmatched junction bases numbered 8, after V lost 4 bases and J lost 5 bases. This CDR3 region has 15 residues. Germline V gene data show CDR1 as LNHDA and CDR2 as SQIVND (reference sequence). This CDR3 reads CASSNPGLGKDTQYF. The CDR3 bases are TGTGCCAGTAGTAACCCGGGACTAGGGAAAGATACGCAGTATTTT.

CDR3 sequence: CASSRDHSYEQYF. The CDR3 DNA reads as TGTGCCAGCAGCCGGGATCACTCCTACGAGCAGTACTTC. The J gene is TRBJ2-7, the V gene TRBV9, with a weak D call TRBD2 (5 bases). Trimming removed 4 bases from V and 0 bases from J, with 8 bases in between. Germline CDR1 is SGDLS and CDR2 is YYNGEE. This CDR3 has 13 residues.

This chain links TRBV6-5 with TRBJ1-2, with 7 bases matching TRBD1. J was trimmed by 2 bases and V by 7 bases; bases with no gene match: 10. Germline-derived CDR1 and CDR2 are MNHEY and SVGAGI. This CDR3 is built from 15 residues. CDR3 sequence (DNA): TGTGCCAGCAACAGGGGAGCAGGGGCGAACTATGGCTACACCTTC. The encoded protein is CASNRGAGANYGYTF.

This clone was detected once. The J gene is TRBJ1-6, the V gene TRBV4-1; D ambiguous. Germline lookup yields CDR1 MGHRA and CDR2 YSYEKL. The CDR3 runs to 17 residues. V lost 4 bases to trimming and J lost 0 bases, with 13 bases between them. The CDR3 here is CASSPRQGSSYNSPLHF. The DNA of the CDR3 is TGCGCCAGCAGCCCCCGCCAAGGGAGCTCCTATAATTCACCCCTCCACTTT.

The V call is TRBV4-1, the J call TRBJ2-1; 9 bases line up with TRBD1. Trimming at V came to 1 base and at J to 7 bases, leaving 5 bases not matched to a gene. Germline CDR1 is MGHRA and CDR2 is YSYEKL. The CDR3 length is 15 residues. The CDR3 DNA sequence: TGCGCCAGCAGCCAAGTTGGGACAGGGCTAAATGAGCAGTTCTTC. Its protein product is CASSQVGTGLNEQFF.

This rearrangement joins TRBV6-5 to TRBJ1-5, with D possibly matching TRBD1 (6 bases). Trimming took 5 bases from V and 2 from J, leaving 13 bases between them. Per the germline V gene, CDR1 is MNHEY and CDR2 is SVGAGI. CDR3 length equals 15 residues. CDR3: CASSNRQDGNQPQHF. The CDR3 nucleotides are TGTGCCAGCAGTAATCGACAGGATGGCAATCAGCCCCAGCATTTT.

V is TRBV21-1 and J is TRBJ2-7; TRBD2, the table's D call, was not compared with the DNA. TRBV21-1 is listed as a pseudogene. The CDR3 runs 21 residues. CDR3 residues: CASSSKTGTSGGASRFSEQYF. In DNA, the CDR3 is TGTGCCAGCAGCTCGAAGACCGGGACTAGCGGGGGGGCATCTCGGTTCAGCGAGCAGTACTTC.

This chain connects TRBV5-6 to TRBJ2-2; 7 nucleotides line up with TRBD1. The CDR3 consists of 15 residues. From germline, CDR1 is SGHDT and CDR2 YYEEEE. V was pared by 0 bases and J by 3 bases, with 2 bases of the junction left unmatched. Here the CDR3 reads CASSLDRGYTGELFF. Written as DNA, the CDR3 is TGTGCCAGCAGCTTGGACAGGGGATACACCGGGGAGCTGTTTTTT.

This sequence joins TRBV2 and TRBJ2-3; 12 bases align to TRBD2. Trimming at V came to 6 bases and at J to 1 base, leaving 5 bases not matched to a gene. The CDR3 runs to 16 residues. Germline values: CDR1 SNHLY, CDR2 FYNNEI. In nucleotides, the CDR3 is TGTGCCAGCAGCCTCCGACTAGCGGGGGGCACAGATACGCAGTATTTT. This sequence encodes CASSLRLAGGTDTQYF.

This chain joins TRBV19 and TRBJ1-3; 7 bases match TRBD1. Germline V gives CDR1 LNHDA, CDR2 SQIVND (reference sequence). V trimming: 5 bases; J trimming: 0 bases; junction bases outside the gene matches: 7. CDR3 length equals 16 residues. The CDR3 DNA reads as TGTGCCAGTAGTGTACAGGGGCAGTTCTCTGGAAACACCATATATTTT. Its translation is CASSVQGQFSGNTIYF.

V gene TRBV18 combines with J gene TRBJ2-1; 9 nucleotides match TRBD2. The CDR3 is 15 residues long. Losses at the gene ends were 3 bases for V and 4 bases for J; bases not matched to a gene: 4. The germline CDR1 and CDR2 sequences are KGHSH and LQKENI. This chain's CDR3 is CASSPTAGGYNEQFF. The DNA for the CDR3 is TGTGCCAGCTCACCCACCGCGGGAGGGTACAATGAGCAGTTCTTC.

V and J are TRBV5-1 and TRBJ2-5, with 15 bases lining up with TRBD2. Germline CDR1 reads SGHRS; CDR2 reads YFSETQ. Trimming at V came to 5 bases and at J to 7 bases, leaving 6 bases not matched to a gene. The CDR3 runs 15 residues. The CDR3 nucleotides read TGCGCCAGCAGAGGACTAGCGGGGGGGCAGGCGACCCAGTACTTC. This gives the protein CASRGLAGGQATQYF.

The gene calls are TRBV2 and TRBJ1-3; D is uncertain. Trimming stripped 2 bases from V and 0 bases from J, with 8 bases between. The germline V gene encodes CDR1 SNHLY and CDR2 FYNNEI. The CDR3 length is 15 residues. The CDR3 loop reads CASSERSPSGNTIYF. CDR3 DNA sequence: TGTGCCAGCAGTGAACGTAGCCCCTCTGGAAACACCATATATTTT.

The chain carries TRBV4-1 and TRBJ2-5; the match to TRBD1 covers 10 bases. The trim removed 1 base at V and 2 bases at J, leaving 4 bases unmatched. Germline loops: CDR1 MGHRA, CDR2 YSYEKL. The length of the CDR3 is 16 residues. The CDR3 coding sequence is TGCGCCAGCAGCCAAGCGGACAGGGGGGGACAAGAGACCCAGTACTTC. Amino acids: CASSQADRGGQETQYF.

CDR3: CASSLERPNTGELFF. The DNA of the CDR3 is TGCGCCAGCAGCTTGGAGCGGCCGAACACCGGGGAGCTGTTTTTT. The J gene is TRBJ2-2, the V gene TRBV5-1; D possibly corresponds to TRBD2 (5 bases). Trimming cost V 0 bases and J 0 bases, with 6 bases left between them. The germline V gene encodes CDR1 SGHRS and CDR2 YFSETQ. The CDR3 contains 15 residues.

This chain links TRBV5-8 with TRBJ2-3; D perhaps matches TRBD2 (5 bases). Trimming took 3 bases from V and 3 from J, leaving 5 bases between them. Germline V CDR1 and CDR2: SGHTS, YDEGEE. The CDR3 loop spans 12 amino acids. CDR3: CASSWETDTQYF. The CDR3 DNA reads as TGTGCCAGCAGCTGGGAGACAGATACGCAGTATTTT.

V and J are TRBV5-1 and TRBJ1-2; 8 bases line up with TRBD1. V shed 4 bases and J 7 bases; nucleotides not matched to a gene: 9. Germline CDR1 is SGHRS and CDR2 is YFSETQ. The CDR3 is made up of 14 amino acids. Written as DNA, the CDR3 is TGCGCCAGCAGCACCAACCAGGGGGCGTCTGGCTACACCTTC. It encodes CASSTNQGASGYTF. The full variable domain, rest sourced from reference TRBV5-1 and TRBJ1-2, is KAGVTQTPRYLIKTRGQQVTLSCSPISGHRSVSWYQQTPGQGLQFLFEYFSETQRNKGNFPGRFSGRQFSNSRSEMNVSTLELGDSALYLCASSTNQGASGYTFGSGTRLTVV.

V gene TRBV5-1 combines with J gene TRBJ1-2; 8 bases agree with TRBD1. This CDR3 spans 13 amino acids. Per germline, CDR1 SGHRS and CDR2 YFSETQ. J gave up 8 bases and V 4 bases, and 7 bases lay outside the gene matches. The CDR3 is CASSPTTGEGYTF. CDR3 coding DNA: TGCGCCAGCAGCCCAACGACAGGGGAGGGCTACACCTTC.

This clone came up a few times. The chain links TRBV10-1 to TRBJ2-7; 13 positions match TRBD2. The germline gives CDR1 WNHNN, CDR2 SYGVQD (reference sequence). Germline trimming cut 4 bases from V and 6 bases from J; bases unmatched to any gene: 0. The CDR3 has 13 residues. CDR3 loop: CASSGLAGGEQYF. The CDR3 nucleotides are TGCGCCAGCAGTGGACTAGCGGGAGGCGAGCAGTACTTC.

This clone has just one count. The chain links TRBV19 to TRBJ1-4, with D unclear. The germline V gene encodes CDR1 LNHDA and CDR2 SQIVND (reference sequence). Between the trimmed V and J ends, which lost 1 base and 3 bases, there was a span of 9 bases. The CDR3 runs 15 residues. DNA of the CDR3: TGTGCCAGTAGTATAGGCGAGGGCCCTAATGAAAAACTGTTTTTT. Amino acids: CASSIGEGPNEKLFF.

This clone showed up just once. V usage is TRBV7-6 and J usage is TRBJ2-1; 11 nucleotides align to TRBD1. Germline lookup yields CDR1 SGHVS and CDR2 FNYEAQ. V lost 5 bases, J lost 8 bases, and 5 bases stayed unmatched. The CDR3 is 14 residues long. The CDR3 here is CASSAGTGGYEQFF. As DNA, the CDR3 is TGTGCCAGCAGCGCCGGGACAGGGGGGTATGAGCAGTTCTTC.

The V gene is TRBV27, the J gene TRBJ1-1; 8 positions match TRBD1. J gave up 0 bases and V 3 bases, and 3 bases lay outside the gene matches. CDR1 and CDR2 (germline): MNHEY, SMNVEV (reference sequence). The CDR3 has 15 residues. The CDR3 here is CASSFYRGMNTEAFF. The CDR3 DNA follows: TGTGCCAGCAGTTTCTACAGGGGGATGAACACTGAAGCTTTCTTT.

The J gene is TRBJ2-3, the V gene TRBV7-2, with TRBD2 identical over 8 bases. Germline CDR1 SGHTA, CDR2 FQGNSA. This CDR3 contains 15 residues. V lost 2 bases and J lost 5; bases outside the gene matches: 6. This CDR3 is CASSLSTGGEDTQYF. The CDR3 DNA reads TGTGCCAGCAGCTTATCAACGGGGGGGGAAGATACGCAGTATTTT.

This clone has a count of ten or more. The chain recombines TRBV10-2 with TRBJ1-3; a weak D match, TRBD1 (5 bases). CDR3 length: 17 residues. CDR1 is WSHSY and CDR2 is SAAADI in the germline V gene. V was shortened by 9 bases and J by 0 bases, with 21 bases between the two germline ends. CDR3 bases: TGCGCCAGAGATACAATAACCGACAGAACCTCTGGAAACACCATATATTTT. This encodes CARDTITDRTSGNTIYF.

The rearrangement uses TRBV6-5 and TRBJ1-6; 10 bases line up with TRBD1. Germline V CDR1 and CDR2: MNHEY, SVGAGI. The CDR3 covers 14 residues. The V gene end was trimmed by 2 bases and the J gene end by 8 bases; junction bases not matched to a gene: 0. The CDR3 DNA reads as TGTGCCAGCAGTTACGGGACAGGGGATTCACCCCTCCACTTT. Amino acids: CASSYGTGDSPLHF.

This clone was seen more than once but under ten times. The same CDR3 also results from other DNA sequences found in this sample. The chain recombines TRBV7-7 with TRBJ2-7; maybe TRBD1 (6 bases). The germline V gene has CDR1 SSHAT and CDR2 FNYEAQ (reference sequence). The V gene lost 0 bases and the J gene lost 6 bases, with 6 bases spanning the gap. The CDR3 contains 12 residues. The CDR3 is CASSLAGGEQYF. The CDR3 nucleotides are TGTGCCAGCAGCTTAGCAGGGGGCGAGCAGTACTTC.

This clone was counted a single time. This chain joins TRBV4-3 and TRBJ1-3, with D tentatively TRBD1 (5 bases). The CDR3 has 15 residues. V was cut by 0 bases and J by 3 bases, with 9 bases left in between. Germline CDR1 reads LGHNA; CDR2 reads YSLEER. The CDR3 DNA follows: TGCGCCAGCAGCCAAGAGCCAGGGTTTGGAAACACCATATATTTT. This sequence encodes CASSQEPGFGNTIYF.

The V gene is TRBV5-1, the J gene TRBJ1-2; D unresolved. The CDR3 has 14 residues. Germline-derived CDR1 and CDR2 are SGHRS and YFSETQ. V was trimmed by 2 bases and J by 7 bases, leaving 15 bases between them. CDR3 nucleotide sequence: TGCGCCAGCAGCTTCTTCGAATCATATAGTGGCTACACCTTC. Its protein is CASSFFESYSGYTF.